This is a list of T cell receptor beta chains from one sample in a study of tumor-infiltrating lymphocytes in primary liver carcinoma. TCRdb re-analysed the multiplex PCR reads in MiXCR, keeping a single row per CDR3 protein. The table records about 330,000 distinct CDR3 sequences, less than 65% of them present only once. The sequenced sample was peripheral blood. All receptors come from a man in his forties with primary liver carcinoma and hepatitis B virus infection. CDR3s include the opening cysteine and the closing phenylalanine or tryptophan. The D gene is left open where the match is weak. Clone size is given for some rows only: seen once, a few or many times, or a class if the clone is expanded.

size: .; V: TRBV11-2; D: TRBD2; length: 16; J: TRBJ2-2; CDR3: CASSLQPSGITGELTF; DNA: TGTGCCAGCAGCTTACAGCCTAGCGGGATTACCGGGGAGCTGACTTTT
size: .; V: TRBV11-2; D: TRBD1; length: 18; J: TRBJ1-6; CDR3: CASSLTGGYGSCNSPLHF; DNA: TGTGCCAGCAGTCTAACAGGGGGGTATGGATCCTGTAATTCACCCCTCCACTTT
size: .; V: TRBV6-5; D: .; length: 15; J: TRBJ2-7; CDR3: CASSYPSRVSYEQYF; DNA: TGTGCCAGCAGTTACCCGAGTAGGGTTTCCTACGAGCAGTACTTC
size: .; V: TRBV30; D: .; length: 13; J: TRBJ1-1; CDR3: CAWSPTWNIEAFF; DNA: TGTGCCTGGAGTCCTACCTGGAACATCGAAGCTTTCTTT
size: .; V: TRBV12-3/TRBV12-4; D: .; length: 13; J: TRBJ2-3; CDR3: CASSYDGTDTQYF; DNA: TGTGCCAGCAGTTACGACGGCACAGATACGCAGTATTTT
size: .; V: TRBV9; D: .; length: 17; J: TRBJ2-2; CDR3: CASSVFARGTNTGKLFF; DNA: TGTGCCAGCAGCGTATTTGCTAGGGGGACGAACACCGGGAAGCTGTTTTTT
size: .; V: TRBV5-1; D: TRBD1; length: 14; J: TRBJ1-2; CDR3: CASSLQGAEYGYSF; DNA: TGCGCCAGCAGCTTGCAGGGGGCGGAATATGGCTACAGCTTC
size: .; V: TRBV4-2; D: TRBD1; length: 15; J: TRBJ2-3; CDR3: CVSIQTDRGPDTQYF; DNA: TGTGTCAGCATCCAAACGGACAGGGGGCCGGATACGCAGTATTTT
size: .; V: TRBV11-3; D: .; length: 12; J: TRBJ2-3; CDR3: CASSRNVGGQYF; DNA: TGTGCCAGCAGCCGGAATGTAGGAGGGCAGTATTTT
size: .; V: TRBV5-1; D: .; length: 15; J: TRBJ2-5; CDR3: CASSLTGYEGETQYF; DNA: TGCGCCAGCAGCTTGACCGGGTACGAGGGAGAGACCCAATACTTC
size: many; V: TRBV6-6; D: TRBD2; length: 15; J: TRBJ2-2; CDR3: CASSYPGRVAGELFF; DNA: TGTGCCAGCAGTTACCCCGGGAGGGTCGCCGGGGAGCTGTTTTTT
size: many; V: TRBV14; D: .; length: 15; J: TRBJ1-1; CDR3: CASSLGFAKNTEAFF; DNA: TGTGCCAGCAGCTTAGGGTTCGCGAAGAACACTGAAGCTTTCTTT
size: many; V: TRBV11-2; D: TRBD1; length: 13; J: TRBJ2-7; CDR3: CASSFTGEHEQYF; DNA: TGTGCCAGCAGTTTTACAGGGGAGCACGAGCAGTACTTC
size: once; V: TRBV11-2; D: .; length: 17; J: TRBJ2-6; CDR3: CVSSSYILNSGANVLTF; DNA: TGTGTCAGCAGCTCGTATATCCTAAACTCTGGGGCCAACGTTCTGACTTTC
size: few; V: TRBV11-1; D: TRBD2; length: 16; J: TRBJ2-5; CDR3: CASSLGGTSGKETQYF; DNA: TGTGCCAGCAGCCTTGGGGGGACTAGCGGCAAAGAGACCCAGTACTTC
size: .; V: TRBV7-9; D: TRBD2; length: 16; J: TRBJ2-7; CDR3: CASSQSPRGGFYEQYF; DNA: TGTGCCAGCAGCCAATCTCCCCGCGGGGGATTCTACGAGCAGTATTTC
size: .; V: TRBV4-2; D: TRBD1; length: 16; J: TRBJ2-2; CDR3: CASNQDRGRYTGELFF; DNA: TGTGCCAGCAATCAAGATAGGGGGCGCTACACCGGGGAGCTGTTTTTT
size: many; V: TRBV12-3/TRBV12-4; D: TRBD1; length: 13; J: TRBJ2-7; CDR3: CASTDRLLDEQYF; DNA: TGTGCCAGCACGGACAGGCTCCTAGACGAGCAGTACTTC
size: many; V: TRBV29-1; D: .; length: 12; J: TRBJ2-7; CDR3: CSAGWGNHEQYF; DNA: TGCAGCGCGGGTTGGGGTAATCACGAGCAGTACTTC
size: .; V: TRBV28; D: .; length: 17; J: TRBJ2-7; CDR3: CASSPPLNTRPPVEQYF; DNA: TGTGCCAGCAGTCCGCCGCTTAATACCCGACCCCCGGTCGAGCAGTACTTC
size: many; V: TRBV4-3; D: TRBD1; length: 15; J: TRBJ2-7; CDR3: CASSQADRASYEQYF; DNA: TGCGCCAGCAGCCAAGCGGACAGGGCTTCCTACGAGCAGTACTTC
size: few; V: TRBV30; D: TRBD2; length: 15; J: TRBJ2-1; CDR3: CAWSVSASGYGEQFF; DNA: TGTGCCTGGAGTGTATCTGCTAGCGGGTATGGTGAGCAGTTCTTC
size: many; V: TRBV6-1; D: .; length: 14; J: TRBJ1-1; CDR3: CASSEPDRNTEAFF; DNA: TGTGCCAGCAGTGAACCGGACAGAAACACTGAAGCTTTCTTT
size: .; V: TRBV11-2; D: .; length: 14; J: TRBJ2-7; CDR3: CASSILHGGYKQYF; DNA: TGTGCCAGCAGCATACTACATGGGGGATACAAGCAGTACTTC
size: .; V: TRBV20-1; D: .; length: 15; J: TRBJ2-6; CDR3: CSASGTASGANVLTF; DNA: TGCAGTGCCTCCGGGACGGCCTCTGGGGCCAACGTCCTGACTTTC
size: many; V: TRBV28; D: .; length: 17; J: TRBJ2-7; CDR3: CASSLGTYSYYTYEQYF; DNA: TGTGCCAGCAGTTTGGGCACGTACTCCTATTACACCTACGAGCAGTACTTC
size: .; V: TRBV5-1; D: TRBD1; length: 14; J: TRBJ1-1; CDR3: CASSFDRGYAEAFF; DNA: TGCGCCAGCAGCTTTGACAGGGGTTACGCTGAAGCTTTCTTT
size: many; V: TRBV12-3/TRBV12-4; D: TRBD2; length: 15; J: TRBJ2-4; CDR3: CASSLAGVAKNIQYF; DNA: TGTGCCAGCAGCTTAGCGGGAGTTGCAAAAAACATTCAGTACTTC
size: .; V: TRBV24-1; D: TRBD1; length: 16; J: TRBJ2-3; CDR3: CATSDSGTAFGDTQYF; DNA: TGTGCCACCAGTGATTCCGGGACAGCCTTTGGTGATACGCAGTATTTT
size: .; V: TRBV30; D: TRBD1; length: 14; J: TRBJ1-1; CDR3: CARRGTGFDTEAFF; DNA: TGTGCCCGGAGGGGGACAGGGTTTGACACTGAAGCTTTCTTT
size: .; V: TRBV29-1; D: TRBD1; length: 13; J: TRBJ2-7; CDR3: CSVPGQGADEQYF; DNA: TGCAGCGTGCCGGGGCAGGGGGCTGACGAGCAGTACTTC
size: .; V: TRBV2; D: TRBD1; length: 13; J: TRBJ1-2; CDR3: CASSDTGGRGYTF; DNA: TGTGCCAGCAGTGATACAGGGGGCCGGGGCTACACCTTC
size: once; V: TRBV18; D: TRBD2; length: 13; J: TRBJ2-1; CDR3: CASSPEAGGKVFF; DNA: TGTGCCAGCTCACCAGAGGCGGGAGGAAAGGTGTTCTTC
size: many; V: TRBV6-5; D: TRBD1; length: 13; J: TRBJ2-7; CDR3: CASSDGTGGEQYF; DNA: TGTGCCAGCAGTGACGGGACAGGGGGTGAGCAGTACTTC
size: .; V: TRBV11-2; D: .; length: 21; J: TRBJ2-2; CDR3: CASSPSHNEQFFGPTTGELFF; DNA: .
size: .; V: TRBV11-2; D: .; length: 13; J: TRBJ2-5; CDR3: CASSFSREETKCF; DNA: TGTGCCAGCAGCTTCTCCAGGGAAGAGACCAAGTGCTTC
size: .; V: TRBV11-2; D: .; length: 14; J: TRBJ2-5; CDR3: CASSQPEGVETQYF; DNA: TGCGCCAGCAGCCAACCGGAGGGAGTGGAGACCCAGTACTTC
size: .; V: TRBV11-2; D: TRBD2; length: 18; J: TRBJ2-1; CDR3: CTSCSGTSGRSAYNERFF; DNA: TGTACCAGCTGCTCCGGGACTAGCGGGAGGTCAGCCTACAATGAGCGGTTCTTC
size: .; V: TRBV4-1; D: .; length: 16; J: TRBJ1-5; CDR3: CASSQEYSRSDHPQHF; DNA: TGCGCCAGCAGCCAAGAATACAGCAGATCAGATCATCCCCAGCATTTT
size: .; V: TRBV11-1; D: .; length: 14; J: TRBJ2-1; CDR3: CASSLASDYNEQLF; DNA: TGTGCCAGCAGCTTGGCGAGCGACTACAATGAGCAGCTCTTC
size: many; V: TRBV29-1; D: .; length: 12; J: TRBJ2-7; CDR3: CSVEVAAYEQYF; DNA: TGCAGCGTTGAGGTAGCGGCCTACGAGCAGTACTTC
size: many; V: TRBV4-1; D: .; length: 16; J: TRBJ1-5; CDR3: CASSQEVARQDQPQHF; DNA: TGCGCCAGCAGCCAAGAGGTAGCCCGGCAGGATCAGCCCCAGCATTTT
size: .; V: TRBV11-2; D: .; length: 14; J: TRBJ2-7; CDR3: CVISFRGFGYEQYF; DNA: TGTGTCATCAGCTTTAGAGGGTTTGGGTACGAGCAGTACTTC
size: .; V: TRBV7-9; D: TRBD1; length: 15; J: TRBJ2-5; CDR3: CASSLSLGGAETQYF; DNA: TGTGCCAGCAGCTTATCTTTAGGGGGCGCGGAGACCCAGTACTTC
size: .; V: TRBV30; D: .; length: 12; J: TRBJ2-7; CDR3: CAWSRSGYEQYF; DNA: TGTGCCTGGAGCAGGAGCGGCTACGAGCAGTACTTC
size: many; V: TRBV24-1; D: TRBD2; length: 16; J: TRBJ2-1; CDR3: CATSDSGRRIDNEQFF; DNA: TGTGCCACCAGTGATAGCGGGAGGCGCATTGACAATGAGCAGTTCTTC
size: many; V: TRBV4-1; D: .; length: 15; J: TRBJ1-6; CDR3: CASSQEGGSNSPLHF; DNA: TGCGCCAGCAGCCAAGAAGGTGGATCTAATTCACCCCTCCACTTT
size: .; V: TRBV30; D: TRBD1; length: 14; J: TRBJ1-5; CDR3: CAWGQAMADQPQHF; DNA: TGTGCCTGGGGACAGGCAATGGCGGATCAGCCCCAGCATTTT
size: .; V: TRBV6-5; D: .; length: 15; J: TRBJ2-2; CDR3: CASRTGTGDTGELFF; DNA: TGTGCCAGCAGGACCGGGACGGGGGACACCGGGGAGCTGTTTTTT